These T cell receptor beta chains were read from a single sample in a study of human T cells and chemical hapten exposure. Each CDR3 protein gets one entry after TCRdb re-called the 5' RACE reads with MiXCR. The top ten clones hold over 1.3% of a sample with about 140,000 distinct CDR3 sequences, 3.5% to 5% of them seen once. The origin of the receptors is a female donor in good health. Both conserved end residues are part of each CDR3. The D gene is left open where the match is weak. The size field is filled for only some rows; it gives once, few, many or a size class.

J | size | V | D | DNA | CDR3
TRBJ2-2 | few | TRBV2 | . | TGTGCCAGCAGTCAACAGGGGAGGGCCGGGGAGCTGTTTTTT | CASSQQGRAGELFF
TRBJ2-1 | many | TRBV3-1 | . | TGTGCCAGCAGCCAAGTCCGGGGGAATGAGCAGTTCTTC | CASSQVRGNEQFF
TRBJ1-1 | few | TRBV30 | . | TGTGCCTGGAGAAAGGGGCACATACTGAACACTGAAGCTTTCTTT | CAWRKGHILNTEAFF
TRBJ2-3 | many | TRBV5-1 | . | TGCGCCAGCAGCTTGGAGCAGACAGGTACAGATACGCAGTATTTT | CASSLEQTGTDTQYF
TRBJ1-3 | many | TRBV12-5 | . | TGTGCTAGTGGTTTGGTACTCCTCCGGGTCGACTCTGGAAACACCATATATTTT | CASGLVLLRVDSGNTIYF
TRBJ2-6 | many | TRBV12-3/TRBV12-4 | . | TGTGCCAGCAGTTCCGGTAGGAGCTCTGGGGCCAACGTCCTGACTTTC | CASSSGRSSGANVLTF
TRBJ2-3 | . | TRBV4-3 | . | TGCGCCAGCAGCCAAGATCCCTTGGATACGCAGTATTTT | CASSQDPLDTQYF
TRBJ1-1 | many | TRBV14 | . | TGTGCCAGCAGCCAGGGGTTTGAAGCTTTCTTT | CASSQGFEAFF
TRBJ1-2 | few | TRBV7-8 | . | TGTGCCAGCAGCTCGTCAGCTGGCTACACCTTC | CASSSSAGYTF
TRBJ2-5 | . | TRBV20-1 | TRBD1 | TGCAGTGCTAGGACAGGGGGGGCCCAAGAGACCCAGTACTTC | CSARTGGAQETQYF
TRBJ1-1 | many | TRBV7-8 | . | TGTGCCAGCAGCCTGGACACGAACACTGAAGCTTTCTTT | CASSLDTNTEAFF
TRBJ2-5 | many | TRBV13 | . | TGTGCCAGCAGCCTCACCTCTAGCGCCGAGACCCAGTACTTC | CASSLTSSAETQYF
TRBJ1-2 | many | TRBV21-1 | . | TGTGCCAGCAGCAAAGACAGGAGCTACACCTTC | CASSKDRSYTF
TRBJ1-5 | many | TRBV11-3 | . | TGTGCCAGCAGCTTAGATCTGAGGACAAAAGGGGGAGAGAGCGGGCCCCAGCATTTT | CASSLDLRTKGGESGPQHF
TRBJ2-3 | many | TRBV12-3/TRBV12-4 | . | TGTGCCAGCAGTTTGGAATTTGGGGGGACCGGCACAGATACGCAGTATTTT | CASSLEFGGTGTDTQYF
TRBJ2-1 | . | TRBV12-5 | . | TGTGCTAGTGGTTTGGATGTAGGGGGGGTCAACTACAATGAGCAGTTCTTC | CASGLDVGGVNYNEQFF
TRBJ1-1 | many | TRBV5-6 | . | TGTGCCAGCAGCTCCGGGGCGGCGTGGGCTTTCTTT | CASSSGAAWAFF
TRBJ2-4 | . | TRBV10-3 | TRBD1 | TGTGCCATCGGGGAGGGGACAGGGGGAGCCAAAAACATTCAGTACTTC | CAIGEGTGGAKNIQYF
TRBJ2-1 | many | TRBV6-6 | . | TGTGCCAGCAATCCGGCAGGGCCCTCCTACAATGAGCAGTTCTTC | CASNPAGPSYNEQFF
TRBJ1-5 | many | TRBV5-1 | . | TGCGCCAGCAGCTTGTCGGTGGGGTCCGAACAGCCCCAGCATTTT | CASSLSVGSEQPQHF
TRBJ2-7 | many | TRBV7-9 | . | TGTGCCAGCAGCCCGCCCGACAGGTTGTGGTACTACGAGCAGTACTTC | CASSPPDRLWYYEQYF
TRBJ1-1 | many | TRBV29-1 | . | TGCAGCGTTGTCAGAGGGTTCGACACTGAAGCTTTCTTT | CSVVRGFDTEAFF
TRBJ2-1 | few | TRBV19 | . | TGTGCCAGTAGTGAATCTCGTCCGTGGCTGGAAGAGCAGTTCTTC | CASSESRPWLEEQFF
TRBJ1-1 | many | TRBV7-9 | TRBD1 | TGTGCCAGCAGCTTAGGAGAGACAGGGTCTGCAGGAGCTTTCTTT | CASSLGETGSAGAFF
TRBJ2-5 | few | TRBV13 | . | TGTGCCAGCAGCTTTTTACAGCAAGAGACCCAGTACTTC | CASSFLQQETQYF
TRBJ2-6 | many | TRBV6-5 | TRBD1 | TGTGCCAGCAGTTCCTCCGGGACAGGGTGGCTTGGGGCCAACGTCCTGACTTTC | CASSSSGTGWLGANVLTF
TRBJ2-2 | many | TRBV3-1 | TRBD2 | TGTGCCAGCAGCGGGACTAGCGGTTCGAACACCGGGGAGCTGTTTTTT | CASSGTSGSNTGELFF
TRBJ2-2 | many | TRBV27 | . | TGTGCCAGCAGTTCAGGGTTAGCCGGGGAGCTGTTTTTT | CASSSGLAGELFF
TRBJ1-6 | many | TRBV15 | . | TGTGCCACCAGCAGGCCCCGGGGAGGTAATTACGGTTCACCCCTCCACTTT | CATSRPRGGNYGSPLHF
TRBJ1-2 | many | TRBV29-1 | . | TGCAGCGTTGTCAGGGATTATGGCTACACCTTC | CSVVRDYGYTF
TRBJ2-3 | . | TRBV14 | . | TGTGCCAGCAGCCAAGAGTATGGCGGGTGCTCGCGTACGCAGTATTTT | CASSQEYGGCSRTQYF
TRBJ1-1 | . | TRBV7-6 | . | TGTGCCAGCAGCCCCCCCGGGAGACCGAACACTGAAGCTTTCTTT | CASSPPGRPNTEAFF
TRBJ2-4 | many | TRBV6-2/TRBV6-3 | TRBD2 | TGTGCCAGCAGTTCGGGGGGAGCCAAAAACATTCAGTACTTC | CASSSGGAKNIQYF
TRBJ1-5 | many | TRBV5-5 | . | TGTGCCAGCAGCTTGCTCCTAGGGACCAATCAGCCCCAGCATTTT | CASSLLLGTNQPQHF
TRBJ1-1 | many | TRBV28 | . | TGTGCCACCGTCCGAGGCAGTCCTTATGAAGCTTTCTTT | CATVRGSPYEAFF
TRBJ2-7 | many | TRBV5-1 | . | TGCGCCAGCAGCTTGGGGGGGCCAGGCGAGCAGTACTTC | CASSLGGPGEQYF
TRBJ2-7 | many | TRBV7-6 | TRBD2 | TGTGCCAGCAGCTTGACTAGCGGGGAGCAGTACTTC | CASSLTSGEQYF
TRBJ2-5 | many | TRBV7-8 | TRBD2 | TGTGCCAGCAGCTTAGCGCTAGCGGGGGAAGAGACCCAGTACTTC | CASSLALAGEETQYF
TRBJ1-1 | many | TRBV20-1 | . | TGCAGCGTCACTGAAGCTTTCTTT | CSVTEAFF
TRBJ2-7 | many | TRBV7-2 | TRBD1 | TGTGCCAGCAGCTTAGTCACAGGGGACGAGCAGTACTTC | CASSLVTGDEQYF
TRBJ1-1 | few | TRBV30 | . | TGTGCCTGGCAACTTGTAGGCACTGAAGCTTTCTTT | CAWQLVGTEAFF
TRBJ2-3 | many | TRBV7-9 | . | TGTGCCAGCAGCCTAGGAGTCAGCACAGATACGCAGTATTTT | CASSLGVSTDTQYF